Shown below are 19 T cell receptor beta chains from a single sample sequenced in a study of response to subunit inactivated influenza vaccine. TCRdb processed the RT-PCR reads anew with MiXCR; each CDR3 protein has one entry. The sample has around 470,000 distinct CDR3 sequences; approximately 7.3% are singletons. Here the sequenced sample was PBMCs from blood, taken around 25 months after vaccination. Receptors originate from a man between 50 and 70 years old who received an inactivated influenza vaccine.

This clonotype was picked up many times. V gene TRBV12-3 or TRBV12-4 combines with J gene TRBJ2-1, with 10 positions matching TRBD1. The V and J ends lost 5 bases and 4 bases, in that order; junction bases with no gene match: 5. The CDR3 contains 15 residues. This chain's CDR3 is CASSPRQGAYNEQFF. In DNA, the CDR3 is TGTGCCAGCAGTCCCCGACAGGGGGCTTACAATGAGCAGTTCTTC.

The V gene is TRBV6-5, the J gene TRBJ1-2, with 7 bases aligning to TRBD1. CDR3 size: 18 residues. V dropped 6 bases and J dropped 3; count of bases not matched to a gene: 19. In germline, CDR1 is MNHEY, CDR2 SVGAGI. CDR3 residues: CASSYDGETGTAYYGYTF. The DNA for the CDR3 is TGTGCCAGCAGCTATGATGGGGAAACCGGGACAGCTTACTATGGCTACACCTTC.

Only a few counts were recorded for this clonotype. This rearrangement joins TRBV10-3 to TRBJ2-2; TRBD1 might be the D (6 bases). The germline gives CDR1 ENHRY, CDR2 SYGVKD. The CDR3 extends over 15 amino acids. The V gene lost 1 base and the J gene lost 3 bases, with 9 bases spanning the gap. The CDR3 reads CAISEFTGYTGELFF. CDR3 sequence (DNA): TGTGCCATCAGTGAGTTTACAGGGTACACCGGGGAGCTGTTTTTT.

The chain carries TRBV20-1 and TRBJ2-1; no definite D call. Trimming pared 7 bases from V and 9 bases from J, leaving 22 bases between. The CDR3 extends over 14 amino acids. Germline assignment: CDR1 DFQATT and CDR2 SNEGSKA (reference sequence). The CDR3 DNA sequence: TGCAGTGTTCAAAGTGGGCTTCGTCGGGCTGAGCAGTTCTTC. Its translation: CSVQSGLRRAEQFF.

The genes are TRBV12-3 or TRBV12-4 and TRBJ2-1; D is unclear. Trimming removed 2 bases from V and 1 base from J, with 6 bases in between. The CDR3 spans 14 residues. The CDR3: CASSLRFSYNEQFF. The CDR3, as DNA: TGTGCCAGCAGTTTAAGGTTTTCCTACAATGAGCAGTTCTTC.

This clonotype was found a few times. J is TRBJ2-6 and V is TRBV20-1, with D maybe TRBD2 (6 bases). This CDR3 is 14 amino acids long. Germline CDR1 DFQATT, CDR2 SNEGSKA (reference sequence). The V end was cut by 5 bases, the J end by 2 bases, with 10 bases between. CDR3 protein: CSAPPGAGANVLTF. CDR3 nucleotides: TGCAGTGCTCCCCCGGGAGCTGGGGCCAACGTCCTGACTTTC.

The chain has TRBV9 and TRBJ2-2; the D gene is possibly TRBD2 (6 bases). V was shortened by 3 bases and J by 4 bases, with 16 bases between the two germline ends. This CDR3 spans 16 amino acids. Per the germline V gene, CDR1 is SGDLS and CDR2 is YYNGEE. DNA of the CDR3: TGTGCCAGCAGCGGGACTAAGGGTTTGGGCACCGGGGAGCTGTTTTTT. It yields the protein CASSGTKGLGTGELFF.

This clonotype was recorded at least ten times. The chain is built from TRBV2 and TRBJ2-1; 14 bases map to TRBD2. Unmatched junction bases numbered 7, after V lost 7 bases and J lost 8 bases. Germline CDR1 is SNHLY and CDR2 is FYNNEI. This CDR3 comprises 15 residues. As DNA, the CDR3 is TGTGCCAGCAACCGACTAGCGGGAGGGAGTTATGAGCAGTTCTTC. Translating gives CASNRLAGGSYEQFF.

The genes are TRBV20-1 and TRBJ2-7; D call uncertain. CDR3 length: 15 residues. The V end was cut by 0 bases, the J end by 1 base, with 13 bases between. CDR1 is DFQATT, CDR2 SNEGSKA, per germline (reference sequence). The CDR3 sequence is CSARDGSKKSYEQYF. The CDR3 DNA reads as TGCAGTGCTAGAGATGGGTCAAAGAAGTCCTACGAGCAGTACTTC.

This rearrangement joins TRBV12-3 or TRBV12-4 to TRBJ2-2, with a tentative D call TRBD1 (7 bases). The CDR3 is 15 residues long. The V and J ends lost 4 bases and 6 bases respectively, with 15 bases between them. The CDR3 sequence is CASSSRQGGAGELFF. DNA of the CDR3: TGTGCCAGCAGTTCCAGACAGGGAGGTGCCGGGGAGCTGTTTTTT.

This clonotype has only a few counts. The chain joins TRBV9 to TRBJ2-7; TRBD1 matches 9 bases. J was trimmed by 3 bases and V by 2 bases; bases with no gene match: 3. The CDR3 spans 14 residues. From germline, CDR1 is SGDLS and CDR2 YYNGEE. Written as DNA, the CDR3 is TGTGCCAGCAGCGTGGGGGACAGGGTCTACGAGCAGTACTTC. It specifies CASSVGDRVYEQYF.

V usage is TRBV29-1 and J usage is TRBJ2-7, with a weak D call TRBD2 (5 bases). CDR1 SQVTM and CDR2 ANQGSEA come from the germline V gene. Trimming stripped 6 bases from V and 0 bases from J, with 9 bases between. The CDR3 loop spans 12 amino acids. This chain's CDR3 is CSVSGSSYEQYF. The CDR3 coding sequence is TGCAGCGTAAGCGGCAGCTCCTACGAGCAGTACTTC.

Ten or more counts support this clonotype. An end of the junction differs from the germline gene, which may be a read error. The chain couples TRBV4-3 to TRBJ2-7; D is tentatively TRBD1 or TRBD2 (5 bases each). The germline gives CDR1 LGHNA, CDR2 YSLEER. The CDR3 sequence is 10 residues long. The CDR3 protein is CASSGDAFTF. CDR3 bases: TGCGCCAGCAGCGGGGACGCCTTTACCTTC.

This clonotype was recorded a few times. The genes are TRBV14 and TRBJ1-2; D is uncertain. The CDR3 length is 13 residues. V was cut by 3 bases and J by 2 bases, with 7 bases left in between. Per the germline V gene, CDR1 is SGHDN and CDR2 is FVKESK. In DNA form, the CDR3 reads TGTGCCAGCAGCCAGCTACAGAACTATGGCTACACCTTC. Translation gives CASSQLQNYGYTF.

This clonotype was detected ten times or more. The chain combines TRBV10-3 with TRBJ2-1; D uncertain. Trimming left V 10 bases short and J 5 bases short, with 12 bases between. This CDR3 is built from 12 residues. Germline CDR1 is ENHRY and CDR2 is SYGVKD. CDR3 DNA: TGTGCCACCACGGACCAAAACAATGAGCAGTTCTTC. Translating gives CATTDQNNEQFF.

The chain recombines TRBV5-1 with TRBJ2-2; D possibly corresponds to TRBD2 (6 bases). V shed 4 bases and J shed 4 bases, with 20 bases lying between them. The CDR3 covers 17 residues. The germline V gene has CDR1 SGHRS and CDR2 YFSETQ. The CDR3 sequence: CASSMDMGDSTTGELFF. The CDR3 nucleotides are TGCGCCAGCAGCATGGATATGGGGGACTCGACCACCGGGGAGCTGTTTTTT. The full variable domain, with the rest looked up from reference TRBV5-1 and TRBJ2-2, is KAGVTQTPRYLIKTRGQQVTLSCSPISGHRSVSWYQQTPGQGLQFLFEYFSETQRNKGNFPGRFSGRQFSNSRSEMNVSTLELGDSALYLCASSMDMGDSTTGELFFGEGSRLTVL.

This clonotype came up a few times. The chain joins TRBV15 to TRBJ2-3, with D hard to call. V lost 1 base to trimming and J lost 4 bases, with 21 bases between them. CDR1 LNHNV and CDR2 YYDKDF come from the germline V gene (reference sequence). The CDR3 loop spans 18 amino acids. DNA for the CDR3: TGTGCCACCAGCAGAGTTTACCGCGAAGACGGATCGGCAGATACGCAGTATTTT. Translation gives CATSRVYREDGSADTQYF.

This clonotype was seen repeatedly, ten times or more. The chain recombines TRBV20-1 with TRBJ2-3; D is unclear. V was shortened by 2 bases and J by 1 base, with 10 bases between the two germline ends. Germline lookup yields CDR1 DFQATT and CDR2 SNEGSKA (reference sequence). The CDR3 extends over 14 amino acids. The CDR3, as DNA: TGCAGTGCTAGACCCCGGGTCCGCACAGATACGCAGTATTTT. Protein product: CSARPRVRTDTQYF.

This clonotype has ten or more counts. The chain recombines TRBV3-1 with TRBJ2-3; D is unclear. This CDR3 has 14 residues. V gave up 4 bases and J gave up 5 bases, with 13 bases separating them. The germline CDR1 and CDR2 sequences are LGHDT and YNNKEL (reference sequence). The CDR3, as DNA: TGTGCCAGCAGCCCCCCGCACTTGCGAGATACGCAGTATTTT. This encodes CASSPPHLRDTQYF.